This TCR beta chain emerged from a study of blood T cell repertoires in COVID-19. Background on the study: COVID-19 samples, acute and convalescent, were from the United States, Italy and Spain.

Authors' methods: Counts of nucleated cells, estimated from reference gene primer amplification, were obtained. The data were produced by immunoSEQ multiplex PCR, yet TCRdb's version contains in-frame clones alone and is incomplete. D and trimming come from the DNA, and the V and J calls and clone size come from that table. The data show around 450,000 clones, around 90% seen once. This clone was picked up one time. Trimming removed 3 bases at V and 1 base at J, with 10 bases between. Germline CDR1 MDHEN, CDR2 SYDVKM. There are 16 residues in the CDR3. The chain combines TRBV28 with TRBJ1-6, with D possibly matching TRBD1 (5 bases). The TCR sequence derives from a young woman who had recovered from COVID-19. Sample: PBMCs or T cells enriched from blood (not recorded which). CDR3 bases: TGTGCCAGCAGTTTTGGGCGGGGGTCCTATAATTCACCCCTCCACTTT. Its translation is CASSFGRGSYNSPLHF.